The 10 T cell receptor beta chains reported below all come from one sample, sequenced in a study of shared clonotypes between healthy human individuals. Sequencing was performed with immunoSEQ multiplex PCR; in TCRdb, only in-frame clones are kept and a portion is missing. The sample includes roughly 1.5 million clones, 98% of them seen just once. Sequenced material: naive CD4+ T cells sorted from blood. Sample subset: CD45RA+ positively selected. Receptor source: a man between 25 and 39 years old in good health.

This chain joins TRBV2 and TRBJ2-7, with a possible D match to TRBD1 (6 bases). This CDR3 has 13 amino acids. The germline V gene has CDR1 SNHLY and CDR2 FYNNEI. The V and J ends lost 6 bases and 1 base respectively, with 10 bases between them. Written as DNA, the CDR3 is TGTGCCAGCAGCATTGACAGGTCCTACGAGCAGTACTTC. This translates into CASSIDRSYEQYF.

V and J are TRBV4-1 and TRBJ1-4, with D possibly matching TRBD1 (6 bases). The CDR3 contains 14 residues. V lost 4 bases, J lost 5 bases, and 11 bases lay in between. Germline assignment: CDR1 MGHRA and CDR2 YSYEKL. CDR3 residues: CASSPGAGNEKLFF. The CDR3 DNA reads TGCGCCAGCAGCCCAGGGGCAGGGAATGAAAAACTGTTTTTT.

The chain employs TRBV27 and TRBJ2-2, with D unclear. The CDR3 length is 14 residues. Between the trimmed V and J ends, which lost 5 bases and 1 base, there was a span of 8 bases. Germline V CDR1 and CDR2: MNHEY, SMNVEV (reference sequence). In DNA form, the CDR3 reads TGTGCCAGCAGTCTCCTTAAGAACACCGGGGAGCTGTTTTTT. Encoded protein: CASSLLKNTGELFF.

Here the CDR3 DNA reads TGTGCCAGCCGTGGTGGGATCGGGGCAGATACGCAGTATTTT. This codes for CASRGGIGADTQYF. The chain carries TRBV5-4 and TRBJ2-3; maybe TRBD2 (5 bases). Germline CDR1 reads SGHNT; CDR2 reads YYREEE (reference sequence). The CDR3 is 14 amino acids. V lost 7 bases and J lost 4, with 16 bases in between.

The rearrangement joins TRBV6-5 to TRBJ1-4, with a possible D match to TRBD1 (5 bases). The CDR3 extends over 15 amino acids. Germline CDR1 and CDR2: MNHEY and SVGAGI. The germline V and J ends were trimmed by 6 bases and 10 bases, with 21 bases remaining between them. The DNA of the CDR3 is TGTGCCAGCAGATGGGACGGCGACCCATTGGGAAAACTGTTTTTT. Its translation: CASRWDGDPLGKLFF.

The V and J genes are TRBV6-1 and TRBJ2-2; possibly TRBD1 for D (6 bases). The CDR3 has 14 residues. Germline V gene sequence: CDR1 MNHNS, CDR2 SASEGT. The germline V and J ends were trimmed by 6 bases and 4 bases, with 12 bases remaining between them. CDR3 amino acids: CASRTGTPTGELFF. The CDR3 coding sequence is TGTGCCAGCAGAACCGGGACACCCACCGGGGAGCTGTTTTTT.

The chain recombines TRBV5-4 with TRBJ1-3; D is unclear. Germline-derived CDR1 and CDR2 are SGHNT and YYREEE (reference sequence). CDR3 length: 13 amino acids. Trimming took off 4 bases at V and 4 bases at J, with 9 bases between the two ends. CDR3 DNA: TGTGCCAGCAGCCCGCGGAGCGGAAACACCATATATTTT. This translates into CASSPRSGNTIYF.

This chain uses TRBV7-8 with TRBJ1-4; 10 bases line up with TRBD1. Trimming at V came to 5 bases and at J to 8 bases, leaving 11 bases not matched to a gene. This CDR3 spans 16 amino acids. Germline lookup yields CDR1 SGHVS and CDR2 FQNEAQ. The CDR3 spells CASSPPDRGVLEKLFF. DNA for the CDR3: TGTGCCAGCAGCCCCCCGGACAGGGGGGTTTTAGAAAAACTGTTTTTT.

The CDR3 DNA follows: TGTGCCATCAGTGAACGGGGGTCTACTGAAGCTTTCTTT. Residues: CAISERGSTEAFF. The V gene is TRBV10-3, the J gene TRBJ1-1; D may be TRBD1 (5 bases). This CDR3 comprises 13 residues. Germline CDR1 is ENHRY and CDR2 is SYGVKD. V was trimmed by 3 bases and J by 5 bases, leaving 10 bases between them.

The chain recombines TRBV10-1 with TRBJ2-5; no definite D call. This CDR3 comprises 13 residues. The V end was cut by 3 bases, the J end by 0 bases, with 5 bases between. Germline V CDR1 and CDR2: WNHNN, SYGVQD (reference sequence). Written as DNA, the CDR3 is TGCGCCAGCAGTGAACAGAACCAAGAGACCCAGTACTTC. Translation gives CASSEQNQETQYF.